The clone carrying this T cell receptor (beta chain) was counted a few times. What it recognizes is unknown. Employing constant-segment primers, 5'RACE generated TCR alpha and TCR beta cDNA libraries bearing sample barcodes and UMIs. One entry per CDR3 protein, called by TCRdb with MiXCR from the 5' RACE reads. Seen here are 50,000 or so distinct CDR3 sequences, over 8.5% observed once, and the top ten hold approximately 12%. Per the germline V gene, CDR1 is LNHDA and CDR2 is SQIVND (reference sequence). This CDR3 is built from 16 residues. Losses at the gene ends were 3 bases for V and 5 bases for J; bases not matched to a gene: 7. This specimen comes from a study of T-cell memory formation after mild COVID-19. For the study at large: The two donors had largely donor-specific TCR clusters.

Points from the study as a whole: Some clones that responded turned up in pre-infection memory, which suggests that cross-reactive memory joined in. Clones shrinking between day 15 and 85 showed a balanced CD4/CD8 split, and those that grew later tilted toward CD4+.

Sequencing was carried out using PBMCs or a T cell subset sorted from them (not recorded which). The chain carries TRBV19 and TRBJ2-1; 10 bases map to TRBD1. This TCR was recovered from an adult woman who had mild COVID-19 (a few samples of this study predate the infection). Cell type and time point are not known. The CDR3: CASSIQGTGEHNEQFF. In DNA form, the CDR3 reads TGTGCCAGTAGTATCCAAGGGACAGGGGAACACAATGAGCAGTTCTTC.